A selection of T cell receptor beta chains follows, all from one sample in a study of blood T cells in healthy people across ages. TCRdb independently ran MiXCR on the 5' RACE reads; one entry per CDR3 protein. The sample lists roughly 1.7 million distinct CDR3 sequences, around 36% occurring once. Material for sequencing was blood. The receptors come from a woman aged 25 to 39 in good health. Both conserved end residues are part of each CDR3. The order of the fields is clone size, D gene, J gene, V gene, CDR3 protein, CDR3 DNA. D genes are given only for firm matches. Size tells how often a clone was seen (once, few, many) or the class of an expanded clone, and some rows leave it out.

size: NA
D: TRBD2
J: TRBJ2-1
V: TRBV6-6
CDR3: CASTIAGGNEQFF
DNA: TGTGCCAGCACTATAGCGGGGGGAAATGAGCAGTTCTTC

size: NA
D: NA
J: TRBJ2-2
V: TRBV4-1
CDR3: CASSEGRGQGTGELFF
DNA: TGCGCCAGCAGCGAAGGGAGGGGGCAGGGCACCGGGGAGCTGTTTTTT

size: NA
D: TRBD2
J: TRBJ2-3
V: TRBV7-2
CDR3: CASSPGSAGAGTDTQYF
DNA: TGTGCCAGCAGCCCTGGGTCCGCGGGAGCAGGGACAGATACGCAGTATTTT

size: NA
D: NA
J: TRBJ2-1
V: TRBV4-2
CDR3: CASRVGEGPNNEQFF
DNA: TGTGCCAGCAGGGTAGGAGAGGGACCTAACAATGAGCAGTTCTTC

size: NA
D: NA
J: TRBJ1-1
V: TRBV29-1
CDR3: CGGYQGNTEAFF
DNA: TGCGGCGGGTACCAGGGGAACACTGAAGCTTTCTTT

size: NA
D: TRBD1
J: TRBJ1-1
V: TRBV6-2/TRBV6-3
CDR3: CASNPQGSNTEAFF
DNA: TGTGCCAGCAACCCACAGGGGTCAAACACTGAAGCTTTCTTT

size: few
D: NA
J: TRBJ2-3
V: TRBV7-9
CDR3: CASSPRRLSTDTQYF
DNA: TGTGCCAGCAGCCCGAGGCGGCTTAGCACAGATACGCAGTATTTT

size: NA
D: NA
J: TRBJ1-2
V: TRBV6-1
CDR3: CASSENGFGADYGYTF
DNA: TGTGCCAGCAGTGAAAATGGCTTTGGGGCAGACTATGGCTACACCTTC

size: NA
D: NA
J: TRBJ2-7
V: TRBV9
CDR3: CASSVGVSGSYEQYF
DNA: TGTGCCAGCAGCGTAGGGGTTAGCGGTTCTTACGAGCAGTACTTC

size: NA
D: NA
J: TRBJ2-3
V: TRBV7-8
CDR3: CASSLGIGRSTDTQYF
DNA: TGTGCCAGCAGCTTAGGGATTGGGCGGAGCACAGATACGCAGTATTTT

size: once
D: NA
J: TRBJ2-1
V: TRBV5-1
CDR3: CASSGGIPMDGQFF
DNA: TGCGCCAGCAGCGGAGGGATACCAATGGATGGGCAGTTCTTC

size: few
D: TRBD1
J: TRBJ1-2
V: TRBV12-3/TRBV12-4
CDR3: CASRWDSYGYTF
DNA: TGTGCCAGCAGATGGGACAGCTATGGCTACACCTTC

size: NA
D: TRBD2
J: TRBJ2-5
V: TRBV10-3
CDR3: CAISGLAGVETQYF
DNA: TGTGCCATCAGCGGACTAGCGGGGGTAGAGACCCAGTACTTC

size: few
D: NA
J: TRBJ2-6
V: TRBV13
CDR3: CASRTDSAVHSGANVLTF
DNA: TGTGCCAGCAGAACCGACAGTGCAGTTCACTCTGGGGCCAACGTCCTGACTTTC

size: many
D: TRBD1
J: TRBJ2-1
V: TRBV10-3
CDR3: CAISESRTGANNEQFF
DNA: TGTGCCATCAGTGAGTCCAGGACAGGGGCTAACAATGAGCAGTTCTTC

size: many
D: NA
J: TRBJ1-2
V: TRBV20-1
CDR3: CSARDRIGGYTF
DNA: TGCAGTGCTAGAGATCGGATAGGTGGCTACACCTTC

size: NA
D: NA
J: TRBJ2-7
V: TRBV20-1
CDR3: CSVPAPSSYEQYF
DNA: TGCAGTGTGCCAGCTCCGAGCTCCTACGAGCAGTACTTC

size: NA
D: TRBD1
J: TRBJ1-1
V: TRBV20-1
CDR3: CSATDRWEMNTEAFF
DNA: TGCAGTGCAACGGACAGGTGGGAGATGAACACTGAAGCTTTCTTT

size: NA
D: TRBD1
J: TRBJ2-7
V: TRBV24-1
CDR3: CATSPSGTGAPGEQYF
DNA: TGTGCCACCAGTCCAAGCGGGACAGGGGCCCCCGGGGAGCAGTACTTC

size: NA
D: NA
J: TRBJ1-2
V: TRBV6-6
CDR3: CASSYTPGGGYTF
DNA: TGTGCCAGCAGTTACACGCCCGGCGGGGGCTACACCTTC

size: NA
D: NA
J: TRBJ2-3
V: TRBV20-1
CDR3: CSAARDSPPDTQYF
DNA: TGCAGTGCTGCCCGGGACTCGCCCCCAGATACGCAGTATTTT

size: few
D: NA
J: TRBJ2-3
V: TRBV6-6
CDR3: CASSTTGSRSTDTQYF
DNA: TGTGCCAGCAGTACAACTGGCAGCCGTAGCACAGATACGCAGTATTTT

size: NA
D: NA
J: TRBJ1-2
V: TRBV6-5
CDR3: CASSFSGSGGNYGYTF
DNA: TGTGCCAGCAGTTTCTCGGGGAGTGGGGGAAACTATGGCTACACCTTC

size: many
D: NA
J: TRBJ2-5
V: TRBV29-1
CDR3: CSVAPAETQYF
DNA: TGCAGCGTTGCTCCCGCGGAGACCCAGTACTTC

size: NA
D: TRBD2
J: TRBJ2-1
V: TRBV30
CDR3: CAWSALAGGYNEQFF
DNA: TGTGCCTGGAGTGCTTTAGCGGGGGGGTACAATGAGCAGTTCTTC

size: few
D: TRBD1
J: TRBJ2-7
V: TRBV6-6
CDR3: CASSYGTGVNEQYF
DNA: TGTGCCAGCAGTTACGGGACAGGGGTAAACGAGCAGTACTTC

size: NA
D: NA
J: TRBJ1-2
V: TRBV7-3
CDR3: CASSTTGGKNDGYTF
DNA: TGTGCCAGCAGCACCACTGGGGGGAAGAACGATGGCTACACCTTC

size: few
D: NA
J: TRBJ1-2
V: TRBV20-1
CDR3: CSASPSLNYGYTF
DNA: TGCAGTGCCAGTCCAAGCCTCAACTATGGCTACACCTTC

size: few
D: TRBD1
J: TRBJ1-2
V: TRBV10-3
CDR3: CAISDRGQGDYGYTF
DNA: TGTGCCATCAGTGACCGGGGACAGGGAGACTATGGCTACACCTTC

size: NA
D: TRBD2
J: TRBJ2-3
V: TRBV5-1
CDR3: CASRLSGLASDTQYF
DNA: TGCGCCAGTCGCTTGTCGGGACTAGCATCTGATACGCAGTATTTT

size: NA
D: TRBD2
J: TRBJ2-1
V: TRBV7-2
CDR3: CAGSLTTSGHRGYEQFF
DNA: TGTGCCGGCAGCTTGACGACTAGCGGGCACAGGGGCTATGAGCAGTTCTTC

size: NA
D: TRBD2
J: TRBJ2-1
V: TRBV27
CDR3: CASSLTSGFDEQFF
DNA: TGTGCCAGCAGTTTGACTAGCGGGTTCGATGAGCAGTTCTTC

size: NA
D: NA
J: TRBJ1-5
V: TRBV12-3/TRBV12-4
CDR3: CASRISSNQPQHF
DNA: TGTGCCAGCAGGATCTCAAGCAATCAGCCCCAGCATTTT

size: many
D: TRBD2
J: TRBJ2-3
V: TRBV7-3
CDR3: CASALAGGEDTQYF
DNA: TGTGCCAGCGCCCTAGCGGGGGGCGAAGATACGCAGTATTTT

size: many
D: NA
J: TRBJ2-7
V: TRBV10-3
CDR3: CAAATTTYEQYF
DNA: TGTGCCGCCGCGACCACCACCTACGAGCAGTACTTC

size: NA
D: NA
J: TRBJ2-7
V: TRBV12-3/TRBV12-4
CDR3: CASSLRQGRSGVPYEQYF
DNA: TGTGCCAGCAGTCTCCGTCAGGGGCGCTCGGGGGTGCCCTACGAGCAGTACTTC

size: NA
D: NA
J: TRBJ1-1
V: TRBV20-1
CDR3: CSVRGDTEAFF
DNA: TGCAGTGTACGCGGGGACACTGAAGCTTTCTTT

size: few
D: TRBD1
J: TRBJ2-7
V: TRBV30
CDR3: CAWSKTGGDIYEQYF
DNA: TGTGCCTGGAGCAAAACAGGGGGCGATATCTACGAGCAGTACTTC

size: few
D: TRBD2
J: TRBJ2-1
V: TRBV6-2/TRBV6-3
CDR3: CASGLAGPPYNEQFF
DNA: TGTGCCAGCGGACTAGCGGGACCACCCTACAATGAGCAGTTCTTC

size: NA
D: TRBD1
J: TRBJ1-6
V: TRBV20-1
CDR3: CSASTGFHNSPLHF
DNA: TGCAGTGCGTCGACAGGGTTCCATAATTCACCCCTCCACTTT

size: NA
D: TRBD1
J: TRBJ1-2
V: TRBV5-6
CDR3: CASRKWTGTYGYTF
DNA: TGTGCCAGCAGAAAATGGACAGGGACCTATGGCTACACCTTC

size: few
D: NA
J: TRBJ2-6
V: TRBV7-2
CDR3: CASSKTSSGANVLTF
DNA: TGTGCCAGCAGCAAGACTAGCTCTGGGGCCAACGTCCTGACTTTC

size: NA
D: NA
J: TRBJ2-2
V: TRBV3-1
CDR3: CASATSYTGELFF
DNA: TGTGCCAGCGCAACTAGCTACACCGGGGAGCTGTTTTTT

size: NA
D: NA
J: TRBJ2-7
V: TRBV5-5
CDR3: CAGSLALGPYEQYF
DNA: TGTGCCGGCAGCTTGGCCCTGGGCCCCTACGAGCAGTACTTC

size: few
D: TRBD2
J: TRBJ2-3
V: TRBV25-1
CDR3: CASSEFRDYNTDTQYF
DNA: TGTGCCAGCAGTGAATTCCGGGACTACAACACAGATACGCAGTATTTT

size: NA
D: TRBD1
J: TRBJ2-5
V: TRBV24-1
CDR3: CATSDPGQAPETQYF
DNA: TGTGCCACCAGTGATCCAGGACAGGCCCCAGAGACCCAGTACTTC

size: NA
D: TRBD2
J: TRBJ2-7
V: TRBV9
CDR3: CAGSVDLAEYEQYF
DNA: TGTGCCGGCAGCGTAGACCTAGCGGAGTACGAGCAGTACTTC

size: few
D: NA
J: TRBJ1-4
V: TRBV9
CDR3: CASSISGGAGNEKLFF
DNA: TGTGCCAGCAGCATTTCGGGGGGAGCAGGGAATGAAAAACTGTTTTTT

size: NA
D: TRBD1
J: TRBJ1-6
V: TRBV4-1
CDR3: CASSQGGRQGARSPLHF
DNA: TGCGCCAGCAGCCAAGGAGGCCGACAGGGGGCGCGTTCACCCCTCCACTTT

size: NA
D: TRBD2
J: TRBJ2-2
V: TRBV29-1
CDR3: CSARTSGINTGELFF
DNA: TGCAGCGCCCGGACTAGCGGAATCAATACCGGGGAGCTGTTTTTT

size: few
D: NA
J: TRBJ1-2
V: TRBV2
CDR3: CASIWSPNYGYTF
DNA: TGTGCCAGCATCTGGAGTCCTAACTATGGCTACACCTTC

size: few
D: NA
J: TRBJ1-2
V: TRBV18
CDR3: CASSPSDNYGYTF
DNA: TGTGCCAGCTCACCATCCGACAACTATGGCTACACCTTC

size: NA
D: TRBD1
J: TRBJ1-4
V: TRBV20-1
CDR3: CSAPKNRGREKLFF
DNA: TGCAGTGCTCCGAAGAACAGGGGCCGGGAAAAATTGTTTTTT

size: NA
D: TRBD1
J: TRBJ2-3
V: TRBV5-4
CDR3: CASSLARFFRADRGSSTDTQYF
DNA: TGTGCCAGCAGCTTGGCCCGGTTCTTTAGGGCTGACAGGGGGTCTAGCACAGATACGCAGTATTTT

size: NA
D: NA
J: TRBJ2-5
V: TRBV2
CDR3: CASSEAGGPQETQYF
DNA: TGTGCCAGCAGTGAAGCCGGGGGGCCCCAAGAGACCCAGTACTTC

size: NA
D: TRBD2
J: TRBJ2-5
V: TRBV11-2
CDR3: CASSVAGTSAQETQYF
DNA: TGTGCCAGCAGCGTAGCCGGGACTAGCGCCCAAGAGACCCAGTACTTC

size: few
D: TRBD2
J: TRBJ2-7
V: TRBV5-1
CDR3: CASSSGGIYEQYF
DNA: TGCGCCAGCAGCTCGGGGGGTATCTACGAGCAGTACTTC

size: NA
D: NA
J: TRBJ2-1
V: TRBV12-3/TRBV12-4
CDR3: CASSPLEQTYNEQFF
DNA: TGTGCCAGCAGCCCCTTAGAGCAGACCTACAATGAGCAGTTCTTC

size: NA
D: NA
J: TRBJ1-1
V: TRBV4-1
CDR3: CASSFSEMNTEAFF
DNA: TGCGCCAGCAGCTTCTCCGAGATGAACACTGAAGCTTTCTTT

size: NA
D: NA
J: TRBJ2-1
V: TRBV12-3/TRBV12-4
CDR3: CASSSQGHFEQFF
DNA: TGTGCCAGCAGTTCCCAAGGACATTTTGAGCAGTTCTTC